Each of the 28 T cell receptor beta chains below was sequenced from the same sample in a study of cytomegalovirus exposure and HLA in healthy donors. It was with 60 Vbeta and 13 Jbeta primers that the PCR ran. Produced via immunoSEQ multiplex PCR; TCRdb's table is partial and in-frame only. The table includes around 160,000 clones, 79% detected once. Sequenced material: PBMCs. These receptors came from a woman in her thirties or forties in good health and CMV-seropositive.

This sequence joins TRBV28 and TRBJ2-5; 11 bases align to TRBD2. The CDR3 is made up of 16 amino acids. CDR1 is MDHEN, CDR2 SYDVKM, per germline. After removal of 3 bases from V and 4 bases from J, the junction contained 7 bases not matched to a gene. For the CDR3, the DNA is TGTGCCAGCAGTTTCCTAACTAGCGGGGGTCTAGAGACCCAGTACTTC. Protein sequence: CASSFLTSGGLETQYF.

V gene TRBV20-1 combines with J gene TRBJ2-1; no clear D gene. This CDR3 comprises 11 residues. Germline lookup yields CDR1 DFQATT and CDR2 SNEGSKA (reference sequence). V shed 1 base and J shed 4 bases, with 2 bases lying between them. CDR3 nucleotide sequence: TGCAGTGCTAGAGTATACAATGAGCAGTTCTTC. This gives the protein CSARVYNEQFF.

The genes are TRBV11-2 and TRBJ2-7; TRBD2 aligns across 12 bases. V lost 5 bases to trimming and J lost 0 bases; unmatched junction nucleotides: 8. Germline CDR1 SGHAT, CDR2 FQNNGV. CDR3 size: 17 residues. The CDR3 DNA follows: TGTGCCAGCAGCAAACTAGCGGGGGGTAGATACTCCTACGAGCAGTACTTC. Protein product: CASSKLAGGRYSYEQYF.

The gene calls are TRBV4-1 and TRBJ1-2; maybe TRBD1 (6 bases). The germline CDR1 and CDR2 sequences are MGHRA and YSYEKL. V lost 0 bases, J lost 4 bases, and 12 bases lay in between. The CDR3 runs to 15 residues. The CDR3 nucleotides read TGCGCCAGCAGCCAAGATACAGGGCGTGCCTATGGCTACACCTTC. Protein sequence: CASSQDTGRAYGYTF.

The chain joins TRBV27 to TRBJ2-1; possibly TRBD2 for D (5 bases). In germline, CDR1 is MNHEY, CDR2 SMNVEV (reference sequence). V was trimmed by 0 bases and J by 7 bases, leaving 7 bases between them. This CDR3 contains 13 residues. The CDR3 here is CASSLSRRNEQFF. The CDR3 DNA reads TGTGCCAGCAGTTTATCCCGGAGGAATGAGCAGTTCTTC.

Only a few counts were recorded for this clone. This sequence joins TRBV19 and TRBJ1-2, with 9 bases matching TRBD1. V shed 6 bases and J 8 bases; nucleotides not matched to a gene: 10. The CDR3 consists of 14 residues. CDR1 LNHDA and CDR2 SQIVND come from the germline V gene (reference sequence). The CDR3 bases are TGTGCCAGTAGGCAAGGACAGGGGATAGGCGGCTACACCTTC. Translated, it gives CASRQGQGIGGYTF.

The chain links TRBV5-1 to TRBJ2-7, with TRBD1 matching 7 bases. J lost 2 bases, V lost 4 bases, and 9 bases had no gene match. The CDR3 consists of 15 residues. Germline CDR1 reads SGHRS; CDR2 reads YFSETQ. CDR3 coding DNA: TGCGCCAGCAGCCCTCAGACAGGGTCGACCTACGAGCAGTACTTC. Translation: CASSPQTGSTYEQYF.

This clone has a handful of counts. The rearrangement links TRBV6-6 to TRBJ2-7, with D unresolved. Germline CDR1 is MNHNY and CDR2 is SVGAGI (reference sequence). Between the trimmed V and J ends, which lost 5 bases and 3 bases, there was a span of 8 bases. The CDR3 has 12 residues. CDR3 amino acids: CASSQHYYEQYF. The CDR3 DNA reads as TGTGCCAGCAGTCAACACTACTACGAGCAGTACTTC.

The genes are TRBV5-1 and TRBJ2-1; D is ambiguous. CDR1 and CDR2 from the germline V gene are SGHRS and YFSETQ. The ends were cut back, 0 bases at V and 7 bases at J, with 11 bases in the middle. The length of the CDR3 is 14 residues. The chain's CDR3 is CASSLETKSNEQFF. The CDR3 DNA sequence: TGCGCCAGCAGCTTGGAGACAAAATCTAATGAGCAGTTCTTC.

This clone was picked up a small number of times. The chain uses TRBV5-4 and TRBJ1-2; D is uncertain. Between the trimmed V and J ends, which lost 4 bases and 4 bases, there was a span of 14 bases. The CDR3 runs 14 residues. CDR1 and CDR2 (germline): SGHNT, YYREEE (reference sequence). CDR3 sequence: CASSPDKASYGYTF. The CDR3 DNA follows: TGTGCCAGCAGCCCCGACAAGGCATCCTATGGCTACACCTTC.

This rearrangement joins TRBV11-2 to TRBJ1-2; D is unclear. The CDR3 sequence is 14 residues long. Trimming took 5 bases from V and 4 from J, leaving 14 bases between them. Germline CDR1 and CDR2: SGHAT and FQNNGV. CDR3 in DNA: TGTGCCAGCAGCCCACAAACAGCGGGCTATGGCTACACCTTC. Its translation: CASSPQTAGYGYTF.

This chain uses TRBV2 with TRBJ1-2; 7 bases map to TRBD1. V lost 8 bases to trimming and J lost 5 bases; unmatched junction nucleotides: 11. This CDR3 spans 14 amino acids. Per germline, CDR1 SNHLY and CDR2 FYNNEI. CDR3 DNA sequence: TGTGCCAGCCTCCGGGACAGAGTAGGGTATGGCTACACCTTC. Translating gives CASLRDRVGYGYTF.

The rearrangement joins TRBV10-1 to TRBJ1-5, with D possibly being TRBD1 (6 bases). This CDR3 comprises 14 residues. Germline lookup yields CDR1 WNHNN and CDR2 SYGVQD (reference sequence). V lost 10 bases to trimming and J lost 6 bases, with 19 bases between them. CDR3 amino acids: CANLQGPRIQPQHF. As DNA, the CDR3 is TGCGCCAACCTACAGGGACCCAGGATTCAGCCCCAGCATTTT.

The CDR3 DNA follows: TGTGCCAGCAGGTGGAGGCTGAACACTGAAGCTTTCTTT. Residues: CASRWRLNTEAFF. The chain links TRBV6-1 to TRBJ1-1; D is ambiguous. Germline CDR1 MNHNS, CDR2 SASEGT. This CDR3 contains 13 residues. With 6 bases removed from V and 0 bases from J, the gap between germline ends came to 8 bases.

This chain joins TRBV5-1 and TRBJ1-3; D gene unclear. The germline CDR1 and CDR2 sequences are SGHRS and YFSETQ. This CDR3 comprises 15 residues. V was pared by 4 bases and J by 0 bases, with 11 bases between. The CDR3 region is CASSLTTLSGNTIYF. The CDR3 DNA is TGCGCCAGCAGCCTAACCACTCTCTCTGGAAACACCATATATTTT.

As DNA, the CDR3 is TGTGCCAGCAGTCGGGGACAGGGGGCGGCTGGCTACACCTTC. Its protein is CASSRGQGAAGYTF. The chain links TRBV6-5 to TRBJ1-2; 12 bases fit TRBD1. The CDR3 contains 14 residues. After removal of 5 bases from V and 7 bases from J, the junction contained 5 bases not matched to a gene. From germline, CDR1 is MNHEY and CDR2 SVGAGI.

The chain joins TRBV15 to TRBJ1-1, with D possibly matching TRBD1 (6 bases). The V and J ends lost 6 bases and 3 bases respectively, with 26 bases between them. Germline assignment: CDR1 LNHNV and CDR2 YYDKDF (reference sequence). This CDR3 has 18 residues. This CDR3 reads CATRKNRHLQGKDTEAFF. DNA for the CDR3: TGTGCCACCAGGAAAAACCGGCATTTGCAGGGGAAGGACACTGAAGCTTTCTTT.

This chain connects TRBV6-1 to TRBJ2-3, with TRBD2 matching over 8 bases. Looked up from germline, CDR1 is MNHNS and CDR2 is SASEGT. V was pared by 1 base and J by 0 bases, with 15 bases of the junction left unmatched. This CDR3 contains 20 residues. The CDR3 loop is CASSEVPKLAGVPSTDTQYF. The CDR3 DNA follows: TGTGCCAGCAGTGAAGTCCCTAAGCTAGCGGGTGTGCCTAGCACAGATACGCAGTATTTT.

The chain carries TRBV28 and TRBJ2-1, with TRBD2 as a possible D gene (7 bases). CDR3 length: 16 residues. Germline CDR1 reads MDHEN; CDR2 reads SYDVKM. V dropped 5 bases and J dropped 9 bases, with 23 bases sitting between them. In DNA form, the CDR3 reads TGTGCCAGCAGTGCCGCTGGGGGGGGGCGTCATATTGAGCAGTTCTTC. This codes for CASSAAGGGRHIEQFF.

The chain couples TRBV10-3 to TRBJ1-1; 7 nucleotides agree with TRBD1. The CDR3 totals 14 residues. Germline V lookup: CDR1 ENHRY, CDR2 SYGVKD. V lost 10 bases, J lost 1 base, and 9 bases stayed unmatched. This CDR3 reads CASSSGTENTEAFF. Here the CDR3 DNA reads TGTGCCAGCTCCTCCGGGACAGAGAACACTGAAGCTTTCTTT.

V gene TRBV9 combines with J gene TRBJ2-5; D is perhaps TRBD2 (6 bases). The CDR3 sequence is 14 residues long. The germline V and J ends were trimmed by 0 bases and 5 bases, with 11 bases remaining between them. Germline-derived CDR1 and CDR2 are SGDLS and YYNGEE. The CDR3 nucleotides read TGTGCCAGCAGCGTAGGCGGCGGGGCTGAGACCCAGTACTTC. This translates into CASSVGGGAETQYF.

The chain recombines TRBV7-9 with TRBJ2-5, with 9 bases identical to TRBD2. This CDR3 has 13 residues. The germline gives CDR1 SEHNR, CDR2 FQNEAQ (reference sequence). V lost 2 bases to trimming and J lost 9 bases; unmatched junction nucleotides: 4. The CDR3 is CASSLSSGGSQYF. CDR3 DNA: TGTGCCAGCAGCTTATCCAGCGGGGGGTCCCAGTACTTC.

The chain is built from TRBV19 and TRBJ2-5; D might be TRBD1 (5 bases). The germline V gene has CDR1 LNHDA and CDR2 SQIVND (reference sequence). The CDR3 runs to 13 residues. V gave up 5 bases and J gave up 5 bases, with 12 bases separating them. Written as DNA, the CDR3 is TGTGCCAGTAGTTTACAGGCCCGGGAGACCCAGTACTTC. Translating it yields CASSLQARETQYF.

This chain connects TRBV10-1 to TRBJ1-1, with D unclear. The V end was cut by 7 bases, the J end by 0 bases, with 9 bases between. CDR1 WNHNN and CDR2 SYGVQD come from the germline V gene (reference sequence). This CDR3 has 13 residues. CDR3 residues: CASKRDVNTEAFF. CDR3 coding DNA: TGCGCCAGCAAGCGGGATGTGAACACTGAAGCTTTCTTT.

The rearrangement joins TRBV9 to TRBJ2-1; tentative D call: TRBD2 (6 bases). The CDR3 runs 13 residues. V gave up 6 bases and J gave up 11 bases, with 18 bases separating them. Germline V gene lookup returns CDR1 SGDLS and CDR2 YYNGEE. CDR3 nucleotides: TGTGCCAGCATGCGGGACTCCGGCGAAAAGCAGTTCTTC. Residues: CASMRDSGEKQFF.

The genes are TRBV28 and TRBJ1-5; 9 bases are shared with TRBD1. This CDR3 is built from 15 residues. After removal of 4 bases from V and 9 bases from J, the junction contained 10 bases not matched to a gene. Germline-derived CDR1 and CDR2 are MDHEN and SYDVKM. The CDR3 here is CASSSPGQGVRPQHF. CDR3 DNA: TGTGCCAGCAGTTCCCCGGGACAGGGAGTGAGGCCCCAGCATTTT.

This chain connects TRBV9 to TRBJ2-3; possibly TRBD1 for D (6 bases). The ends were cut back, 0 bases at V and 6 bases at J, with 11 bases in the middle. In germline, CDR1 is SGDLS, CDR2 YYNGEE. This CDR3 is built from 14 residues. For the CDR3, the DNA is TGTGCCAGCAGCGTAGGGACAGCGCGGGATACGCAGTATTTT. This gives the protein CASSVGTARDTQYF.

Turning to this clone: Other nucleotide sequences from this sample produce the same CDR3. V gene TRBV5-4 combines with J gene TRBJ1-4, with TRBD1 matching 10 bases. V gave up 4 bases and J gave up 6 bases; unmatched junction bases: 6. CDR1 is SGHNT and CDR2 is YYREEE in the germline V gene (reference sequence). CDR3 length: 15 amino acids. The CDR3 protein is CASSTGGTGDEKLFF. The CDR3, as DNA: TGTGCCAGCAGCACGGGGGGGACAGGGGATGAAAAACTGTTTTTT.